Sequencing of this TCR beta chain was carried out in a study of spatial heterogeneity in lung cancer. Whole-study context: Samples were donated by 72 untreated early-stage non-small cell lung cancer patients. The average appearance count of each unique TCR and UMI combination in raw reads was more than 9.5.

TCRdb re-analysed the 5' RACE reads in MiXCR, keeping a single row per CDR3 protein. The sample shows 17,000 or so distinct CDR3 sequences, about 9.1% of them seen only once. The CDR3 runs 13 residues. Germline CDR1 and CDR2: SGHTA and FQGNSA. With 5 bases removed from V and 3 bases from J, the gap between germline ends came to 11 bases. Study-wide results and caveats: Circulating ubiquitous expanded tumor TCRs were observed more frequently at resection than at follow-up.

Time point noted: blood at routine non-recurrence follow-up after resection. This clonotype was counted between two and nine times. The antigen remains undetermined. The origin of this receptor is a female donor with early-stage non-small cell lung cancer. The chain has TRBV7-2 and TRBJ2-7; D gene ambiguous. The sequencing used PBMCs, collected at follow-up. The CDR3 protein is CASSPSVDYEQYF. The CDR3 region has the DNA TGTGCCAGCAGCCCCAGTGTGGACTACGAGCAGTACTTC.